This T cell receptor beta chain originates from a study of tumor and adjacent non-tumor tissue in lung cancer. Whole-study findings and limits: Tumor repertoires had a smaller top 100 clone share than normal lung. Tumor tissue had significantly higher TCR diversity than normal lung.

On this clonotype: Antigen: not known. The junction shows a germline mismatch at one end, possibly a read error.

TCRbeta libraries were built with three rounds of nested PCR, modified from ARM-PCR. MiXCR was run by TCRdb on the multiplex PCR reads, yielding one entry per CDR3 protein. The table has 120,000 or so distinct CDR3 sequences, around three fifths seen once. No cell sorting was done before RNA was extracted from the tissue. Germline loops: CDR1 DFQATT, CDR2 SNEGSKA (reference sequence). This CDR3 is built from 16 residues. The genes are TRBV20-1 and TRBJ2-1; TRBD2 agrees at 8 bases. The sequence was collected from a man aged 25 to 40 with non-small cell lung cancer. Sequenced material: lung tumor tissue. CDR3 region: CCAREYSGVAHNEQFF. In nucleotides, the CDR3 is TGCTGTGCTAGAGAGTATAGCGGGGTGGCCCACAATGAGCAGTTCTTC.